These T cell receptor beta chains were read from a single sample in a study of shared clonotypes between healthy human individuals. Using immunoSEQ multiplex PCR, the repertoire was profiled, and TCRdb retains in-frame clones only, with some absent. The data contain over 950,000 clones, about 72% of them singletons. The sample comprised memory CD4+ T cells from PBMCs. The receptor set was obtained from a man younger than 35 in good health. Some clones in this sample may be carry-over from other donors' samples. CDR3s include the opening cysteine and the closing phenylalanine or tryptophan. The order of the fields is V gene, clone size, D gene, J gene, CDR3 protein, CDR3 DNA. D genes are given only for firm matches. The size field is filled for only some rows; it gives once, few, many or a size class.

>TRBV7-8|once|-|TRBJ1-2
CASSLASGTSDGYTF
TGTGCCAGCAGCTTAGCGTCGGGCACATCGGATGGCTACACCTTC
>TRBV7-2|few|TRBD2|TRBJ2-7
CASSLVASGTGSYEQYF
TGTGCCAGCAGCTTAGTGGCTAGCGGGACCGGTTCCTACGAGCAGTACTTC
>TRBV5-6|-|TRBD2|TRBJ2-3
CASSFQTSRPDTQYF
TGTGCCAGCAGCTTCCAGACTAGCAGGCCAGATACGCAGTATTTT
>TRBV28|-|-|TRBJ2-2
CASTRLGANTGELFF
TGTGCCAGCACCCGATTGGGGGCGAACACCGGGGAGCTGTTTTTT
>TRBV10-2|-|TRBD2|TRBJ2-2
CASRASGRQNTGELFF
TGCGCCAGCAGGGCTAGCGGGCGACAGAACACCGGGGAGCTGTTTTTT
>TRBV21-1|-|-|TRBJ1-5
CASSSGQGGNQPQHF
TGTGCCAGCAGCAGCGGACAGGGAGGCAATCAGCCCCAGCATTTT
>TRBV21-1|-|-|TRBJ2-6
CASTLNRGTGANVLTF
TGTGCCAGCACCCTAAACAGGGGAACTGGGGCCAACGTCCTGACTTTC
>TRBV18|few|-|TRBJ2-7
CASSPGLESYEQYF
TGTGCCAGCTCACCAGGGCTAGAATCCTACGAGCAGTACTTC
>TRBV15|-|TRBD1|TRBJ1-2
CATSRVEDRGSYGYTF
TGTGCCACCAGCAGAGTTGAGGACAGGGGAAGCTATGGCTACACCTTC
>TRBV5-1|-|-|TRBJ2-2
CASSFVGAGTGELFF
TGCGCCAGCAGCTTTGTAGGGGCTGGCACCGGGGAGCTGTTTTTT
>TRBV7-9|-|-|TRBJ2-7
CASSLGTAGREQYF
TGTGCCAGCAGCTTAGGGACAGCGGGGCGTGAGCAGTACTTC
>TRBV2|-|-|TRBJ1-2
CASSDPGGRAYGYTF
TGTGCCAGCAGTGACCCGGGGGGGAGGGCCTATGGCTACACCTTC
>TRBV19|once|TRBD2|TRBJ2-7
CASSPSAGGSYEQYF
TGTGCCAGTAGTCCTTCAGCGGGGGGCTCCTACGAGCAGTACTTC